These T cell receptor beta chains were read from a single sample in a study of blood T cell repertoires in COVID-19. Some clones are missing from TCRdb's copy, which holds only in-frame ones; the method was immunoSEQ multiplex PCR. The sample carries a few hundred thousand clones, about 87% recorded once. The specimen was PBMCs or T cells enriched from blood (not recorded which). The receptors here all came from a woman in her 50s who had recovered from COVID-19. Both conserved end residues are part of each CDR3. A D gene is named only where the DNA matches it firmly. Rows give clone size only sometimes, using once, few, many, or a class for an expanded clone.

>TRBV19|.|.|16|TRBJ2-3
TGTGCCAGTAGTCGGGGCCGGGAGTTAACCACAGATACGCAGTATTTT
CASSRGRELTTDTQYF
>TRBV19|.|TRBD1|21|TRBJ2-6
TGTGCCAGTAGTATCAGTTGGGGGGACAGGGGACTTCCCTCTGGGGCCAACGTCCTGACTTTC
CASSISWGDRGLPSGANVLTF
>TRBV27|.|TRBD1|16|TRBJ2-7
TGTGCCAGCAGGCGGACAGGGCGAAACAGAACCTACGAGCAGTACTTC
CASRRTGRNRTYEQYF
>TRBV7-2|.|.|13|TRBJ2-1
TGTGCCAGCAGCTTTACGAGTTACAATGAGCAGTTCTTC
CASSFTSYNEQFF
>TRBV7-9|.|TRBD1|15|TRBJ1-6
TGTGCCAGCAGAAGAACAGGGGGTGTCAATTCACCCCTCCACTTT
CASRRTGGVNSPLHF
>TRBV29-1|.|TRBD1|13|TRBJ2-4
TGCAGCGTCCCACAGGGGGCCAAAAACATTCAGTACTTC
CSVPQGAKNIQYF
>TRBV7-9|.|TRBD1|15|TRBJ2-2
TGTGCCAGCAGCTTTTGGGGACAGAGCACCGGGGAGCTGTTTTTT
CASSFWGQSTGELFF
>TRBV19|.|TRBD2|15|TRBJ2-1
TGTGCCAGTAGACCGGGGGGGAGCCCGACCAATGAGCAGTTCTTC
CASRPGGSPTNEQFF
>TRBV18|.|.|16|TRBJ1-5
TGTGCCAGCTCACCACCGGGGGGAAACTACAATCAGCCCCAGCATTTT
CASSPPGGNYNQPQHF
>TRBV6-5|once|TRBD2|14|TRBJ2-1
TGTGCCAGCAGCCCCCCCGGGACTAGAGTCGAGCAGTTCTTC
CASSPPGTRVEQFF
>TRBV11-2|.|TRBD2|17|TRBJ2-7
TGTGCCAGCAGCTTAAGGACTAGCGGGCACCTTCCCTACGAGCAGTACTTC
CASSLRTSGHLPYEQYF
>TRBV6-2/TRBV6-3|.|.|15|TRBJ1-2
TGTGCCAGCAGTTACTCGACTTCGAATAACTATGGCTACACCTTC
CASSYSTSNNYGYTF
>TRBV11-3|.|.|14|TRBJ2-1
TGTGCCAGCGGAACAGGAGCGAAGGGGAATGAGCAGTTCTTC
CASGTGAKGNEQFF
>TRBV4-3|.|.|15|TRBJ2-5
TGCGCCAGCAGCCAAGATGCAGTGTACCAAGAGACCCAGTACTTC
CASSQDAVYQETQYF
>TRBV28|.|TRBD1|15|TRBJ1-6
TGTGCCAGCAGTCGACGGACAGGGAATAATTCACCCCTCCACTTT
CASSRRTGNNSPLHF
>TRBV10-3|.|.|15|TRBJ1-1
TGTGCCATCAGTGAGTCTGGGGGAGGGAACACTGAAGCTTTCTTT
CAISESGGGNTEAFF
>TRBV7-8|.|.|13|TRBJ1-2
TGTGCCAGCAGCGACAACAGGTCCTATGGCTACACCTTC
CASSDNRSYGYTF
>TRBV20-1|.|.|11|TRBJ1-1
TGCAGTGAGCGGGGAGACACTGAAGCTTTCTTT
CSERGDTEAFF
>TRBV7-3|.|TRBD1|14|TRBJ1-1
TGTGCCAGCAGACGACAGGGCCCGAACACTGAAGCTTTCTTT
CASRRQGPNTEAFF
>TRBV15|.|TRBD2|16|TRBJ2-2
TGTGCCACCAGCAGAGAGGGACTAGCGGGATCCGGGGAGCTGTTTTTT
CATSREGLAGSGELFF
>TRBV30|.|.|15|TRBJ2-2
TGTGCCTGGAGTGTATTAGCAGTGAACACCGGGGAGCTGTTTTTT
CAWSVLAVNTGELFF
>TRBV4-3|.|TRBD1|14|TRBJ1-6
TGCGCCAGCAGCCACGGGACAGGGGGTTCACCCCTCCACTTT
CASSHGTGGSPLHF
>TRBV7-3|.|TRBD1|17|TRBJ2-7
TGTGCCAGCAGCGCCCTCCCCCCGGGACAGGGCCTGGGCGAGCAGTACTTC
CASSALPPGQGLGEQYF
>TRBV9|.|TRBD2|17|TRBJ2-1
TGTGCCAGCAGCGTATCCGGGACTAGCGGGAGTTACAATGAGCAGTTCTTC
CASSVSGTSGSYNEQFF
>TRBV28|.|.|14|TRBJ1-4
TGTGCCAGCCAACCCAGGCTATTGAGTGAAAAACTGTTTTTT
CASQPRLLSEKLFF
>TRBV2|.|.|14|TRBJ1-3
TGTGCCAGCAGTTATAGGGGGACTGGAAACACCATATATTTT
CASSYRGTGNTIYF
>TRBV4-3|.|.|16|TRBJ1-2
TGCGCCAGCAGCCAAGATTACGGGGGTTTCGGGTATGGCTACACCTTC
CASSQDYGGFGYGYTF
>TRBV9|.|TRBD1|14|TRBJ2-7
TGTGCCAGCAGCGTAGGGGACAGGGGCCTCGAGCAGTACTTC
CASSVGDRGLEQYF
>TRBV2|.|.|17|TRBJ2-1
TGTGCCAGCAGTCCACAGGGTAAGGGGACCCCTTACAATGAGCAGTTCTTC
CASSPQGKGTPYNEQFF
>TRBV29-1|.|.|11|TRBJ2-1
TGCAGCGTGGGTGGGGGGAATGAGCAGTTCTTC
CSVGGGNEQFF
>TRBV7-3|once|.|13|TRBJ2-1
TGTGCCAGCAGCAAAAGGGGGAGCAATGAGCAGTTCTTC
CASSKRGSNEQFF
>TRBV10-3|.|.|16|TRBJ2-2
TGTGCCATCAGTGAGACTGAGGGACTGAACACCGGGGAGCTGTTTTTT
CAISETEGLNTGELFF
>TRBV18|.|.|14|TRBJ2-7
TGTGCCAGCTCACCAGGAGCCCGATTAGGTGAGCAGTACTTC
CASSPGARLGEQYF
>TRBV11-1|.|TRBD1|14|TRBJ2-7
TGTGCCAGCAGCTTGATAGGGGGCTTGTACGAGCAGTACTTC
CASSLIGGLYEQYF
>TRBV7-2|once|.|17|TRBJ1-3
TGTGCCAGCAGCTTAGGGGGGGGGCAGACGGCTGGAAACACCATATATTTT
CASSLGGGQTAGNTIYF
>TRBV7-9|.|TRBD2|16|TRBJ2-5
TGTGCCAGCAGCCCGGGACTAGCGGGACCGGGAGAGACCCAGTACTTC
CASSPGLAGPGETQYF
>TRBV28|.|TRBD2|16|TRBJ2-7
TGTGCCAGCAGTTCTATTAGCGGGAGGGCCTCCTACGAGCAGTACTTC
CASSSISGRASYEQYF
>TRBV7-2|.|TRBD2|18|TRBJ2-7
TGTGCCAGCAGCTTGGGGGGACTAGCGATAAGACGAAACTACGAGCAGTACTTC
CASSLGGLAIRRNYEQYF
>TRBV27|.|TRBD1|16|TRBJ1-2
TGTGCCAGCAGTTTATCGTCCCCACAGGGGACCTATGGCTACACCTTC
CASSLSSPQGTYGYTF
>TRBV15|.|.|16|TRBJ2-7
TGTGCCACCAGCAGAGACCCCGGGACTCCCGGTGAAGCGCAGTACTTC
CATSRDPGTPGEAQYF
>TRBV29-1|.|.|14|TRBJ2-7
TGCAGCGTTGCCGGTGGGCCGAGTTTTTACGAGCAGTACTTC
CSVAGGPSFYEQYF
>TRBV20-1|.|.|11|TRBJ2-1
TGCAGTGCTAGGATCGGCGGAGGGCAGTTCTTC
CSARIGGGQFF
>TRBV30|once|TRBD2|14|TRBJ2-2
TGTGCCTGGAGTGTAGGGCTAGCGGCCGGGGAGCTGTTTTTT
CAWSVGLAAGELFF
>TRBV7-9|.|.|15|TRBJ1-2
TGTGCCAGCAGCTTAGACCGGGGGACTTTGGGAGGCTACACCTTC
CASSLDRGTLGGYTF
>TRBV24-1|.|TRBD2|16|TRBJ2-1
TGTGCCACCAGTGATTTGAGCGGGAGGGCCGTTCGGGAGCAGTTCTTC
CATSDLSGRAVREQFF
>TRBV28|.|TRBD2|17|TRBJ2-1
TGTGCCAGCAGTTCCAGCGGGAGCCCTCTCTCCTACAATGAGCAGTTCTTC
CASSSSGSPLSYNEQFF
>TRBV9|few|.|13|TRBJ1-1
TGTGCCAGCAGCGTGACACGGAACACTGAAGCTTTCTTT
CASSVTRNTEAFF
>TRBV19|.|.|15|TRBJ2-7
TGTGCCAGTAGTATAGCCCGTGGCGGCTCCTACGAGCAGTACTTC
CASSIARGGSYEQYF
>TRBV28|.|.|16|TRBJ1-2
TGTGCCAGCGAGAAGTTGGACAGCTTTGAACGAGATGGCTACACCTTC
CASEKLDSFERDGYTF
>TRBV5-6|.|TRBD1|12|TRBJ1-2
TGTGCCAGCAGCCAAGTACAGGGGAGCCACACCTTC
CASSQVQGSHTF
>TRBV5-1|.|TRBD2|15|TRBJ2-1
TGCGCCAGCAGCTTGGGAGCGGGAGCCTACAATGAGCAGTTCTTC
CASSLGAGAYNEQFF
>TRBV28|.|TRBD1|15|TRBJ1-4
TGTGCCAGCAGTCCCCGGGGGACAGGGGTCGGAAAACTGTTTTTT
CASSPRGTGVGKLFF
>TRBV28|.|.|13|TRBJ1-1
TGTGCCAGCAGTAATGACAGGAACACTGAAGCTTTCTTT
CASSNDRNTEAFF
>TRBV9|once|.|14|TRBJ2-1
TGTGCCAGCAGCGTAGCGGGATCTTGGGATGAGCAGTTCTTC
CASSVAGSWDEQFF
>TRBV20-1|.|.|11|TRBJ2-5
TGCAGTGCAATAGTTGGAGAGACCCAGTACTTC
CSAIVGETQYF
>TRBV2|.|TRBD1|17|TRBJ2-6
TGTGCCAGCAGTGGGGGACAGGGAATCTCTGGGGCCAACGTCCTGACTTTC
CASSGGQGISGANVLTF
>TRBV5-5|.|.|15|TRBJ2-2
TGTGCCAGCAGCTTGGAAGACAGAAACACCGGGGAGCTGTTTTTT
CASSLEDRNTGELFF
>TRBV5-3|.|TRBD1|14|TRBJ1-5
TGTGCCAGAAGTGGGACAGGCGAGGAGGAGCCCCAGCATTTT
CARSGTGEEEPQHF
>TRBV2|.|.|13|TRBJ1-1
TGTGCCAGCAGCCTCACAGGCCTGACTGAAGCTTTCTTT
CASSLTGLTEAFF
>TRBV5-8|.|TRBD1|16|TRBJ2-7
TGTGCCAGCAGCGTCACCGGGACAGGGGTCTCCTACGAGCAGTACTTC
CASSVTGTGVSYEQYF